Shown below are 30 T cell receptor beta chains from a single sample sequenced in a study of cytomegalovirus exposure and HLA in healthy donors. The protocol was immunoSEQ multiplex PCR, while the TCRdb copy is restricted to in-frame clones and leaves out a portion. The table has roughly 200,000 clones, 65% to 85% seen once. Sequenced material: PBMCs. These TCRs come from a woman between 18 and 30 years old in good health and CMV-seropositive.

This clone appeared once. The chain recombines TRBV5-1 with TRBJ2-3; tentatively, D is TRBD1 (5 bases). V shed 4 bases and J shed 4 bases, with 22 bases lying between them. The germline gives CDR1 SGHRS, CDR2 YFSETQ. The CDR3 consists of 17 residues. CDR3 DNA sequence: TGCGCCAGCAGCGGTGGGGTGGCAGGGCCCCAAGCAGATACGCAGTATTTT. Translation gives CASSGGVAGPQADTQYF.

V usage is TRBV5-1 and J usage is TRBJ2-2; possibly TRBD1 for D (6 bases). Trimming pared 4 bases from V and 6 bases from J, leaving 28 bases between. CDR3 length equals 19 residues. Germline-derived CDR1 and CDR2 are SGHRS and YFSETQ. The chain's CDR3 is CASSPRQEVTRRVSGELFF. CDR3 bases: TGCGCCAGCAGCCCCCGACAGGAAGTCACGCGCAGGGTGTCCGGGGAGCTGTTTTTT.

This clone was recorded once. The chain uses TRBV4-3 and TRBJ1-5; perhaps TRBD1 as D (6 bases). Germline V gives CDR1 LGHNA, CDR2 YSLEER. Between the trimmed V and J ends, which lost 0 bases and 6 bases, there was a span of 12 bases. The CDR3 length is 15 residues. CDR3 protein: CASSQEFGGGQPQHF. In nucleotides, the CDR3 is TGCGCCAGCAGCCAAGAGTTTGGGGGCGGTCAGCCCCAGCATTTT.

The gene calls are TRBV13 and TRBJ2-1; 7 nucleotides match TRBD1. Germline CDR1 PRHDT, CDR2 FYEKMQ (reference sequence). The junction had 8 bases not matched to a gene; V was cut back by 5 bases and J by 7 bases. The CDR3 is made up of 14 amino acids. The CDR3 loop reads CASSQKGARNEQFF. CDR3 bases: TGTGCCAGCAGCCAAAAGGGGGCTCGGAATGAGCAGTTCTTC.

CDR3 sequence (DNA): TGCGCCAGCAGCGTCGACGTAGCGGTGGGGACCCAGTACTTC. Residues: CASSVDVAVGTQYF. The rearrangement uses TRBV5-1 and TRBJ2-5; D might be TRBD2 (6 bases). The V end was cut by 4 bases, the J end by 7 bases, with 17 bases between. From germline, CDR1 is SGHRS and CDR2 YFSETQ. CDR3 length: 14 residues.

DNA for the CDR3: TGTGCCAGCAGCTTAAGGGCGCAGGGTGAAAAACTGTTTTTT. It translates to CASSLRAQGEKLFF. This chain links TRBV7-9 with TRBJ1-4; D possibly corresponds to TRBD1 (5 bases). Trimming took off 2 bases at V and 7 bases at J, with 11 bases between the two ends. The germline CDR1 and CDR2 sequences are SEHNR and FQNEAQ (reference sequence). This CDR3 spans 14 amino acids. Together with reference TRBV7-9 and TRBJ1-4, the CDR3 gives the full variable domain: DTGVSQNPRHKITKRGQNVTFRCDPISEHNRLYWYRQTLGQGPEFLTYFQNEAQLEKSRLLSDRFSAERPKGSFSTLEIQRTEQGDSAMYLCASSLRAQGEKLFFGSGTQLSVL.

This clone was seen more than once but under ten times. CDR3 sequence: CASSSNQGQGSSYNSPLHF. As DNA, the CDR3 is TGTGCCAGCAGCTCCAACCAGGGACAGGGGAGCTCCTATAATTCACCCCTCCACTTT. The J gene is TRBJ1-6, the V gene TRBV7-6; 10 bases match TRBD1. Germline CDR1 and CDR2: SGHVS and FNYEAQ. V dropped 4 bases and J dropped 0; count of bases not matched to a gene: 9. There are 19 residues in the CDR3. Full variable domain (rest looked up from reference TRBV7-6 and TRBJ1-6): GAGVSQSPRYKVTKRGQDVALRCDPISGHVSLYWYRQALGQGPEFLTYFNYEAQQDKSGLPNDRFSAERPEGSISTLTIQRTEQRDSAMYRCASSSNQGQGSSYNSPLHFGNGTRLTVT.

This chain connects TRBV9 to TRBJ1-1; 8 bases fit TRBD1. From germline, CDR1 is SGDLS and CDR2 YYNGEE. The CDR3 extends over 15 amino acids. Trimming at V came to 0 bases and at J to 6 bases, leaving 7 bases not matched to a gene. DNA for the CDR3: TGTGCCAGCAGCGTAGGTGCAGGGGGCGCCGCTGAAGCTTTCTTT. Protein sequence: CASSVGAGGAAEAFF.

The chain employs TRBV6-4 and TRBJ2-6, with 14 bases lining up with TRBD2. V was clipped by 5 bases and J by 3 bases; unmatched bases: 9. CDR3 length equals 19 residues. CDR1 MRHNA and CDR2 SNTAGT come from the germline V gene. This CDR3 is CASSPNRLAGGRGANVLTF. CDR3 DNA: TGTGCCAGCAGTCCCAACCGACTAGCGGGGGGGCGTGGGGCCAACGTCCTGACTTTC.

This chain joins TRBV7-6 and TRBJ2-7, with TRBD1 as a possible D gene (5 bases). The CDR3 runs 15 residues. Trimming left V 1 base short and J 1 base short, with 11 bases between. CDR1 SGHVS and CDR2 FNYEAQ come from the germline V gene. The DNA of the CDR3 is TGTGCCAGCAGCTTAGGGGGCCGGAATTCCTACGAGCAGTACTTC. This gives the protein CASSLGGRNSYEQYF.

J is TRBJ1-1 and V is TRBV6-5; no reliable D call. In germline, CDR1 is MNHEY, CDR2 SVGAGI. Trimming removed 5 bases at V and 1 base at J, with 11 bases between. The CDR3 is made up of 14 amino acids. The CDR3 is CASSPRRGNTEAFF. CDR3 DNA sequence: TGTGCCAGCAGTCCGCGGCGGGGGAACACTGAAGCTTTCTTT.

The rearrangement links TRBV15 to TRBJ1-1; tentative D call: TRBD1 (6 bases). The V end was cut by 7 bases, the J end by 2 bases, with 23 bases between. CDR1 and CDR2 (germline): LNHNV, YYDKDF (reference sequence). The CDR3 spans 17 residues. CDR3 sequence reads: CATIPSMDRGLNTEAFF. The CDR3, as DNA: TGTGCCACCATCCCGTCGATGGACAGAGGGTTAAACACTGAAGCTTTCTTT.

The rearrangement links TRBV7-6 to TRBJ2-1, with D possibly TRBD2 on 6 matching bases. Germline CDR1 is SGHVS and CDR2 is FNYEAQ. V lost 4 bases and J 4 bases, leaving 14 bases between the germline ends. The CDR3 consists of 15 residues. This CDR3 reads CASSSLPRGYNEQFF. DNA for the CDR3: TGTGCCAGCAGCTCCTTACCACGGGGGTACAATGAGCAGTTCTTC.

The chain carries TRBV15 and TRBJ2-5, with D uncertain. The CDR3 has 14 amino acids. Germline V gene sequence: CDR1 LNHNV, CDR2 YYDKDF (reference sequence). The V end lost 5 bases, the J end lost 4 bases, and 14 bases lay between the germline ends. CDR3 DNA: TGTGCCACCAGCGCCCCACAAACAAGAGAGACCCAGTACTTC. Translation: CATSAPQTRETQYF.

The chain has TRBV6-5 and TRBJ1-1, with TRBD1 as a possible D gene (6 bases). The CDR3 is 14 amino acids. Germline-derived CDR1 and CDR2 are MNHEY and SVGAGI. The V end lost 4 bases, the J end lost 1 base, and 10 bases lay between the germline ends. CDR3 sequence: CASSFADRNTEAFF. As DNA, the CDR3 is TGTGCCAGCAGTTTCGCGGACAGGAACACTGAAGCTTTCTTT.

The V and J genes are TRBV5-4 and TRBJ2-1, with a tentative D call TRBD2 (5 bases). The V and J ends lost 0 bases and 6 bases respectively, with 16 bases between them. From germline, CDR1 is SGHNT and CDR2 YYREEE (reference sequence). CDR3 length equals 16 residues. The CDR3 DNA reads TGTGCCAGCAGCTTGGGGACTTCCTCCGTTTTCAATGAGCAGTTCTTC. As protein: CASSLGTSSVFNEQFF.

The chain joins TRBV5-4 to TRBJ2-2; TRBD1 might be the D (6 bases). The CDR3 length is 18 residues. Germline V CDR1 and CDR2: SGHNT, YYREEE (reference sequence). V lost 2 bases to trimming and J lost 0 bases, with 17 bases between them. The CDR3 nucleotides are TGTGCCAGCAGCTTTGGTTATCCAGGACAGTCGAACACCGGGGAGCTGTTTTTT. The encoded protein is CASSFGYPGQSNTGELFF.

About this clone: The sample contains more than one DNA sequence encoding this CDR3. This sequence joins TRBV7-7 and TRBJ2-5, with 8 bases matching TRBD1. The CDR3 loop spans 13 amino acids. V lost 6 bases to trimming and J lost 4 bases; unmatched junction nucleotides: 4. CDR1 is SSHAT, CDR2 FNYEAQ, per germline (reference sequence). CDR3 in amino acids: CASSSDRGETQYF. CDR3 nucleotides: TGTGCCAGCAGTTCTGACAGGGGAGAGACCCAGTACTTC. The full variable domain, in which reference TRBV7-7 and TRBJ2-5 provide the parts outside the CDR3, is GAGVSQSPRYKVTKRGQDVTLRCDPISSHATLYWYQQALGQGPEFLTYFNYEAQPDKSGLPSDRFSAERPEGSISTLTIQRTEQRDSAMYRCASSSDRGETQYFGPGTRLLVL.

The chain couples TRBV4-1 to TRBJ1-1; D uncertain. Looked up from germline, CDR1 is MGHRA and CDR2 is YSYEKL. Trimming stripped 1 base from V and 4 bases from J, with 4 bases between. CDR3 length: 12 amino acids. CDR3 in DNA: TGCGCCAGCAGCCAAGTTAGCACTGAAGCTTTCTTT. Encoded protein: CASSQVSTEAFF.

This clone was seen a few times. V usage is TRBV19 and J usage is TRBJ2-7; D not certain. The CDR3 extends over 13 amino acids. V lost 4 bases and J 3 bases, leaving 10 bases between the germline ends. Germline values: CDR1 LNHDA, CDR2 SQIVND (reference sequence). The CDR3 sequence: CASSSQSHYEQYF. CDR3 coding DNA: TGTGCCAGTAGTAGCCAATCACACTACGAGCAGTACTTC.

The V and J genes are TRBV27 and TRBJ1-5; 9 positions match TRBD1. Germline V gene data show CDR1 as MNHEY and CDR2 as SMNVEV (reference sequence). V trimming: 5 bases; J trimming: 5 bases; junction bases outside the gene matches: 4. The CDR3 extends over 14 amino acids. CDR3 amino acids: CASSAGQGHQPQHF. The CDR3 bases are TGTGCCAGCAGTGCGGGACAGGGCCATCAGCCCCAGCATTTT.

DNA of the CDR3: TGTGCCAGCAGCGCATCCGGGACAGCCTACGAGCAGTACTTC. Its translation: CASSASGTAYEQYF. The V and J genes are TRBV9 and TRBJ2-7, with 7 nucleotides matching TRBD1. V was pared by 3 bases and J by 2 bases, with 5 bases of the junction left unmatched. Germline V gives CDR1 SGDLS, CDR2 YYNGEE. CDR3 length equals 14 residues. Using reference TRBV9 and TRBJ2-7 for the parts outside the CDR3, the full variable domain is DSGVTQTPKHLITATGQRVTLRCSPRSGDLSVYWYQQSLDQGLQFLIQYYNGEERAKGNILERFSAQQFPDLHSELNLSSLELGDSALYFCASSASGTAYEQYFGPGTRLTVT.

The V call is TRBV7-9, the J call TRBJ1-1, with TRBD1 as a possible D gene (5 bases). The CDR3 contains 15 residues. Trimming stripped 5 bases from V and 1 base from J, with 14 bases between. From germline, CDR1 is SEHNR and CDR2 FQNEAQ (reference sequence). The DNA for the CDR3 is TGTGCCAGCAGCCCGAAAGCAGGGAAGAACACTGAAGCTTTCTTT. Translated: CASSPKAGKNTEAFF.

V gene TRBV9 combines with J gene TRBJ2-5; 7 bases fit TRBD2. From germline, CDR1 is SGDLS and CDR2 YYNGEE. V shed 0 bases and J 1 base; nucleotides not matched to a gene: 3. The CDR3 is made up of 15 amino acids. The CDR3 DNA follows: TGTGCCAGCAGCGTAGCGGGGGGTATCCAAGAGACCCAGTACTTC. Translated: CASSVAGGIQETQYF. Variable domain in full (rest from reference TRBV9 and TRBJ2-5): DSGVTQTPKHLITATGQRVTLRCSPRSGDLSVYWYQQSLDQGLQFLIQYYNGEERAKGNILERFSAQQFPDLHSELNLSSLELGDSALYFCASSVAGGIQETQYFGPGTRLLVL.

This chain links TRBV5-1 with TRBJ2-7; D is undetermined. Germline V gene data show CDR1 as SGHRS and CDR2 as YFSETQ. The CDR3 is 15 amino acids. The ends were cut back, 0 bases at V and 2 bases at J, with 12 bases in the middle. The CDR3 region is CASSLAIVPTYEQYF. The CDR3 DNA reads TGCGCCAGCAGCTTGGCTATAGTTCCTACCTACGAGCAGTACTTC.

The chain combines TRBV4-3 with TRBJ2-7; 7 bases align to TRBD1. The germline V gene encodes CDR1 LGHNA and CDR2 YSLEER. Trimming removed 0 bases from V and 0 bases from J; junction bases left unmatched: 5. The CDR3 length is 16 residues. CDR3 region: CASSQEWDSGSYEQYF. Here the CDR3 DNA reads TGCGCCAGCAGCCAAGAATGGGACAGCGGCTCCTACGAGCAGTACTTC.

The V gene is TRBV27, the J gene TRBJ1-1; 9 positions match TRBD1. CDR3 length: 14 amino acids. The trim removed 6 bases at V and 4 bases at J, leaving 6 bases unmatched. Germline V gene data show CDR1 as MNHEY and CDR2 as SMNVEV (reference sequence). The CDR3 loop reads CASRHMTGGTEAFF. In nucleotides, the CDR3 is TGTGCCAGCAGGCACATGACAGGGGGCACTGAAGCTTTCTTT.

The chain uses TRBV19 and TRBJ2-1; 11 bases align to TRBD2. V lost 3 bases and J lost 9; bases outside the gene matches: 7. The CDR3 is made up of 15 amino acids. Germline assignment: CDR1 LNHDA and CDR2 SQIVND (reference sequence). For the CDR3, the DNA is TGTGCCAGTAGTATCCCTAGCGGGGGGTACGGTGAGCAGTTCTTC. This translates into CASSIPSGGYGEQFF.

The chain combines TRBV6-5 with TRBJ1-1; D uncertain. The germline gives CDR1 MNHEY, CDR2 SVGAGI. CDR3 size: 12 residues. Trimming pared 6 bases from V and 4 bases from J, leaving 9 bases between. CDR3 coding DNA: TGTGCCAGCAGCCGAGCCGGCACTGAAGCTTTCTTT. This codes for CASSRAGTEAFF.

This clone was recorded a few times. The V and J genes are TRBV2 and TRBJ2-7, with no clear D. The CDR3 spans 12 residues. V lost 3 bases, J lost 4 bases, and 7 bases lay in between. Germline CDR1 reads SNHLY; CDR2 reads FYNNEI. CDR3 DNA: TGTGCCAGCAGTGATGACGGGTACGAGCAGTACTTC. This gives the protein CASSDDGYEQYF.